Listed here are 22 T cell receptor beta chains from one sample, sequenced in a study of blood T cell repertoires in COVID-19. The method was immunoSEQ multiplex PCR; TCRdb's version includes in-frame clones alone and lacks a portion of them. This sample has 95,000 to 110,000 clones, with around 83% found just once. Sequenced input: peripheral blood. Source of these receptors: a man aged 65-85 years with acute or convalescent COVID-19.

The chain's CDR3 is CASRLGTGVEQYF. In DNA, the CDR3 is TGTGCCAGCAGACTTGGAACAGGTGTCGAGCAGTACTTC. The rearrangement uses TRBV2 and TRBJ2-7, with a tentative D call TRBD1 (5 bases). Trimming took off 6 bases at V and 6 bases at J, with 15 bases between the two ends. From germline, CDR1 is SNHLY and CDR2 FYNNEI. This CDR3 is 13 amino acids long.

This clone was detected only a few times. This chain connects TRBV2 to TRBJ1-1; D remains ambiguous. V lost 3 bases to trimming and J lost 0 bases, with 17 bases between them. Germline V gene data show CDR1 as SNHLY and CDR2 as FYNNEI. This CDR3 contains 17 residues. The CDR3 DNA reads TGTGCCAGCAGTGACGTACTAGGATCTTTCATGAACACTGAAGCTTTCTTT. Translated: CASSDVLGSFMNTEAFF.

A note on this clone: Other DNA sequences in the same sample also yield this CDR3. The J gene is TRBJ1-2, the V gene TRBV19; possibly TRBD1 for D (5 bases). The V end was cut by 3 bases, the J end by 2 bases, with 10 bases between. Germline lookup yields CDR1 LNHDA and CDR2 SQIVND (reference sequence). CDR3 length equals 14 residues. The CDR3 coding sequence is TGTGCCAGTAGTATTGGGGCCGGAAACTATGGCTACACCTTC. Its protein product is CASSIGAGNYGYTF.

Concerning this clone itself: A junction end diverges from the germline sequence, so it may reflect a read error. The chain has TRBV6-5 and TRBJ1-1; 7 nucleotides align to TRBD1. This CDR3 is 14 amino acids long. The germline gives CDR1 MNHEY, CDR2 SVGAGI. The CDR3 region has the DNA TGCGCCACGAGACAGGGTCCTGCTCAACCTGAAGCTTTCTTT. Encoded protein: CATRQGPAQPEAFF.

The chain is built from TRBV2 and TRBJ1-2; 7 bases align to TRBD1. Germline-derived CDR1 and CDR2 are SNHLY and FYNNEI. The CDR3 sequence is 13 residues long. The ends lost 5 bases at V and 6 bases at J; junction bases unmatched: 6. The chain's CDR3 is CASSTTGENGYTF. DNA of the CDR3: TGTGCCAGCAGTACCACAGGGGAGAATGGCTACACCTTC.

In DNA, the CDR3 is TGTGCCAGCAGCCGGCACGGGTCTGGGAATGAGCAGTTCTTC. Translation: CASSRHGSGNEQFF. The chain joins TRBV14 to TRBJ2-1; the D is unclear. With 4 bases removed from V and 7 bases from J, the gap between germline ends came to 14 bases. This CDR3 is built from 14 residues. Germline CDR1 SGHDN, CDR2 FVKESK. The complete variable domain, with remaining parts taken from reference TRBV14 and TRBJ2-1, reads EAGVTQFPSHSVIEKGQTVTLRCDPISGHDNLYWYRRVMGKEIKFLLHFVKESKQDESGMPNNRFLAERTGGTYSTLKVQPAELEDSGVYFCASSRHGSGNEQFFGPGTRLTVL.

This clone showed up just a few times. The genes are TRBV11-3 and TRBJ2-3, with TRBD1 identical over 7 bases. This CDR3 contains 15 residues. Trimming removed 5 bases from V and 2 bases from J; junction bases left unmatched: 7. CDR1 and CDR2 from the germline V gene are SGHNT and YENEEA. DNA of the CDR3: TGTGCCAGCAGCCGAGGGGGCCCGAACACAGATACGCAGTATTTT. Translated, it gives CASSRGGPNTDTQYF.

V gene TRBV10-3 combines with J gene TRBJ1-1; D is unresolved. The CDR3 has 13 amino acids. Germline lookup yields CDR1 ENHRY and CDR2 SYGVKD. V gave up 7 bases and J gave up 2 bases, with 11 bases separating them. CDR3 amino acids: CAIKYSLNTEAFF. CDR3 in DNA: TGTGCCATCAAATATTCTTTAAACACTGAAGCTTTCTTT.

This chain joins TRBV6-5 and TRBJ2-6; no clear D. Trimming removed 6 bases at V and 2 bases at J, with 11 bases between. Germline CDR1 MNHEY, CDR2 SVGAGI. The CDR3 is made up of 15 amino acids. The CDR3 DNA sequence: TGTGCCAGCAGCTCGGCTGGGCCTGGGGCCAACGTCCTGACTTTC. Protein sequence: CASSSAGPGANVLTF.

This clone occurred once. The V and J genes are TRBV9 and TRBJ2-5; D perhaps matches TRBD1 (5 bases). This CDR3 has 14 amino acids. The V end was cut by 1 base, the J end by 5 bases, with 12 bases between. CDR1 SGDLS and CDR2 YYNGEE come from the germline V gene. The CDR3 sequence is CASSVSRAGETQYF. CDR3 sequence (DNA): TGTGCCAGCAGCGTATCCCGAGCAGGGGAGACCCAGTACTTC.

This clone was observed once. V gene TRBV11-3 combines with J gene TRBJ1-6; 7 bases are shared with TRBD1. This CDR3 region has 17 residues. The V segment lost 5 bases and the J segment 5 bases; nucleotides outside the gene matches: 12. The V gene's germline CDR1 is SGHNT and CDR2 YENEEA. CDR3 sequence (DNA): TGTGCCAGCAGCATACCGGGACAGCGAAGAAATAATTCACCCCTCCACTTT. Protein product: CASSIPGQRRNNSPLHF. Complete variable domain (other parts from reference TRBV11-3 and TRBJ1-6): EAGVVQSPRYKIIEKKQPVAFWCNPISGHNTLYWYLQNLGQGPELLIRYENEEAVDDSQLPKDRFSAERLKGVDSTLKIQPAELGDSAVYLCASSIPGQRRNNSPLHFGNGTRLTVT.

J is TRBJ2-1 and V is TRBV3-1 (or the pseudogene TRBV3-2), with 9 nucleotides matching TRBD2. Germline CDR1 and CDR2: LGHDT and YNNKEL (reference sequence). After removal of 4 bases from V and 3 bases from J, the junction contained 7 bases not matched to a gene. There are 16 residues in the CDR3. CDR3 coding DNA: TGTGCCAGCAGCCGTAATAGCGGGGGCCTCTACAATGAGCAGTTCTTC. It codes for CASSRNSGGLYNEQFF.

The rearrangement links TRBV12-5 to TRBJ2-1, with D uncertain. Trimming removed 1 base from V and 9 bases from J, with 13 bases in between. Germline values: CDR1 LGHNT, CDR2 FRNRAP. The CDR3 loop spans 14 amino acids. The CDR3 coding sequence is TGTGCTAGTGGTTTGGGACCCCGAGCAGGTGAGCAGTTCTTC. Amino acid sequence: CASGLGPRAGEQFF. The full variable domain, rest sourced from reference TRBV12-5 and TRBJ2-1, is DARVTQTPRHKVTEMGQEVTMRCQPILGHNTVFWYRQTMMQGLELLAYFRNRAPLDDSGMPKDRFSAEMPDATLATLKIQPSEPRDSAVYFCASGLGPRAGEQFFGPGTRLTVL.

The rearrangement uses TRBV7-6 and TRBJ2-2; TRBD2 is a possible D gene (6 bases). The germline V gene has CDR1 SGHVS and CDR2 FNYEAQ. V gave up 5 bases and J gave up 1 base, with 11 bases separating them. The CDR3 is 15 residues long. CDR3 DNA: TGTGCCAGCAGCGGGGGACTGATGAACACCGGGGAGCTGTTTTTT. Translated, it gives CASSGGLMNTGELFF. The whole variable domain, remainder taken from reference TRBV7-6 and TRBJ2-2, is GAGVSQSPRYKVTKRGQDVALRCDPISGHVSLYWYRQALGQGPEFLTYFNYEAQQDKSGLPNDRFSAERPEGSISTLTIQRTEQRDSAMYRCASSGGLMNTGELFFGEGSRLTVL.

This chain joins TRBV5-5 and TRBJ2-1, with D maybe TRBD1 (6 bases). The V and J ends lost 0 bases and 7 bases respectively, with 8 bases between them. Germline CDR1 and CDR2: SGHKS and YYEKEE (reference sequence). This CDR3 spans 13 amino acids. In DNA, the CDR3 is TGTGCCAGCAGCTTGGTTCAGGGGAATGAGCAGTTCTTC. Translating it yields CASSLVQGNEQFF.

On this clone: Different DNA sequences within this sample yield the same CDR3. The rearrangement links TRBV7-3 to TRBJ2-1, with 7 bases fitting TRBD2. V shed 0 bases and J 4 bases; nucleotides not matched to a gene: 0. This CDR3 is built from 14 residues. Germline-derived CDR1 and CDR2 are SGHTA and FQGTGA. The chain's CDR3 is CASSLTGGYNEQFF. The CDR3 DNA reads TGTGCCAGCAGCTTAACGGGGGGGTACAATGAGCAGTTCTTC.

This chain links TRBV6-5 with TRBJ2-3; D unresolved. The CDR3 has 13 amino acids. The V gene's germline CDR1 is MNHEY and CDR2 SVGAGI. V was cut by 6 bases and J by 6 bases, with 13 bases left in between. The CDR3 reads CASSSRSGDTQYF. As DNA, the CDR3 is TGTGCCAGCAGCTCCAGATCCGGGGATACGCAGTATTTT.

The chain joins TRBV7-2 to TRBJ2-1, with 8 nucleotides matching TRBD2. In germline, CDR1 is SGHTA, CDR2 FQGNSA. After removal of 1 base from V and 7 bases from J, the junction contained 6 bases not matched to a gene. The CDR3 loop spans 15 amino acids. The CDR3 DNA is TGTGCCAGCAGCTTAGACGGACTAGCACGGAATGAGCAGTTCTTC. This translates into CASSLDGLARNEQFF.

This chain uses TRBV27 with TRBJ2-7; no firm D call. The CDR3 totals 13 residues. V was shortened by 1 base and J by 2 bases, with 6 bases between the two germline ends. Germline V gives CDR1 MNHEY, CDR2 SMNVEV (reference sequence). CDR3 bases: TGTGCCAGCAGTTTATTTCCTCCCTACGAGCAGTACTTC. As protein: CASSLFPPYEQYF.

The V and J genes are TRBV29-1 and TRBJ1-1; TRBD1 agrees at 10 bases. CDR1 is SQVTM, CDR2 ANQGSEA, per germline. The CDR3 is 15 residues long. The ends lost 7 bases at V and 0 bases at J; junction bases unmatched: 8. The CDR3 protein is CSGRTGQGMNTEAFF. The CDR3, as DNA: TGCAGCGGTCGTACGGGACAGGGGATGAACACTGAAGCTTTCTTT.

The rearrangement uses TRBV9 and TRBJ2-7; D perhaps matches TRBD1 (5 bases). V was clipped by 4 bases and J by 3 bases, with 14 bases between them. The CDR3 contains 14 residues. In germline, CDR1 is SGDLS, CDR2 YYNGEE. The CDR3 coding sequence is TGTGCCAGCAGCCCGCAGGGTAAGGACTACGAGCAGTACTTC. This codes for CASSPQGKDYEQYF. The variable domain in full, with the rest retrieved from reference TRBV9 and TRBJ2-7, is DSGVTQTPKHLITATGQRVTLRCSPRSGDLSVYWYQQSLDQGLQFLIQYYNGEERAKGNILERFSAQQFPDLHSELNLSSLELGDSALYFCASSPQGKDYEQYFGPGTRLTVT.

This clone occurred many times. This same CDR3 is encoded by further DNA sequences in the sample. The chain combines TRBV6-5 with TRBJ1-2; D perhaps matches TRBD1 (5 bases). Germline V CDR1 and CDR2: MNHEY, SVGAGI. The V end was cut by 3 bases, the J end by 2 bases, with 16 bases between. The CDR3 extends over 16 amino acids. The CDR3 bases are TGTGCCAGCAGTTATATTCGCACAGGCGGAAACTATGGCTACACCTTC. Translating it yields CASSYIRTGGNYGYTF.